This T cell receptor (beta chain) derives from a study of beta chain features in type 1 diabetes. Study overall: In all, around 110,000,000 sorted cells from all samples were analyzed.

The investigators reverse transcribed all of the isolated RNA, so they sequenced expressed TCRB transcripts. The repertoire was sequenced with immunoSEQ multiplex PCR; TCRdb's copy has only in-frame clones and lacks some. Here the sample spans roughly 260,000 clones, about 20% being singletons. A note on this clone: What it binds is unknown.

The CDR3 loop spans 12 amino acids. V was pared by 5 bases and J by 5 bases, with 10 bases between. The V gene's germline CDR1 is SGHTA and CDR2 FQGTGA. Study-level results: Type 1 diabetes patients showed a moderate but significant shortening of TCRB CDR3s in all four CD4+ subsets.

This TCR was recovered from a woman in her 40s with type 1 diabetes. The rearrangement links TRBV7-3 to TRBJ2-7, with D perhaps matching TRBD2 (5 bases). The material sequenced was naive CD4+ T cells from blood. This chain's CDR3 is CASSPSGNEQYF. The CDR3 coding sequence is TGTGCCAGCAGCCCGTCGGGAAACGAGCAGTACTTC.